Following are 18 T cell receptor beta chains from one sample sequenced in a study of shared clonotypes between healthy human individuals. Assay used: immunoSEQ multiplex PCR; TCRdb lists only in-frame clones, some missing. The top ten hold around 0.4% of the sample, which has some 2.4 million clones, 90% to 95% seen once. The material sequenced was naive CD4+ T cells from PBMCs. The subset is: CD45RA+ positively selected. The receptors derive from a man between 18 and 29 years old in good health. Some clones in this sample may be carry-over from other donors' samples.

This clone was seen more than once but under ten times. V usage is TRBV10-1 and J usage is TRBJ2-2; 10 bases fit TRBD1. CDR1 and CDR2 (germline): WNHNN, SYGVQD (reference sequence). V gave up 6 bases and J gave up 5 bases; unmatched junction bases: 6. The CDR3 sequence is 15 residues long. The CDR3 DNA sequence: TGCGCCAGCAGCCCCGGGACAGGGGATACCGGGGAGCTGTTTTTT. Translation gives CASSPGTGDTGELFF.

With regard to this clone: The sample has other DNA sequences that encode this CDR3 too. This chain links TRBV28 with TRBJ2-5, with D perhaps TRBD1 (5 bases). Trimming cost V 6 bases and J 1 base, with 9 bases left between them. This CDR3 comprises 13 residues. Per germline, CDR1 MDHEN and CDR2 SYDVKM. CDR3 region: CASSRQIQETQYF. The CDR3 DNA is TGTGCCAGCAGCAGACAGATCCAAGAGACCCAGTACTTC.

The genes are TRBV2 and TRBJ2-3; 12 nucleotides align to TRBD2. Germline loops: CDR1 SNHLY, CDR2 FYNNEI. V dropped 8 bases and J dropped 2; count of bases not matched to a gene: 5. The length of the CDR3 is 15 residues. This chain's CDR3 is CASRLAGANTDTQYF. In DNA, the CDR3 is TGTGCCAGCCGACTAGCGGGAGCAAACACAGATACGCAGTATTTT.

Notes on this clone: Other DNA sequences in this sample translate to the same CDR3. The genes are TRBV10-3 and TRBJ2-7; 12 nucleotides align to TRBD2. Trimming cost V 4 bases and J 4 bases; bases outside gene matches: 2. Germline V gene lookup returns CDR1 ENHRY and CDR2 SYGVKD. The CDR3 consists of 14 residues. Written as DNA, the CDR3 is TGTGCCATCAGTGCCCTAGCGGGAGGGTACGAGCAGTACTTC. Translation gives CAISALAGGYEQYF.

The chain couples TRBV6-5 to TRBJ2-3; D is perhaps TRBD2 (6 bases). Germline CDR1 and CDR2: MNHEY and SVGAGI. The CDR3 loop spans 15 amino acids. The V end lost 5 bases, the J end lost 0 bases, and 12 bases lay between the germline ends. The CDR3 nucleotides are TGTGCCAGCAGTCCCCGGAGGGTTAGCACAGATACGCAGTATTTT. Translating gives CASSPRRVSTDTQYF.

This clone was seen a single time. V gene TRBV5-1 combines with J gene TRBJ2-3; D not resolved. Per the germline V gene, CDR1 is SGHRS and CDR2 is YFSETQ. The CDR3 spans 16 residues. The V end was cut by 4 bases, the J end by 0 bases, with 15 bases between. The CDR3 coding sequence is TGCGCCAGCAGCCCCATGTTGGCGCGAAGCACAGATACGCAGTATTTT. This gives the protein CASSPMLARSTDTQYF.

This chain links TRBV11-3 with TRBJ2-6; D call uncertain. V dropped 5 bases and J dropped 0 bases, with 5 bases sitting between them. Germline CDR1 is SGHNT and CDR2 is YENEEA. CDR3 size: 14 residues. The CDR3 loop reads CASSLTSGANVLTF. The CDR3, as DNA: TGTGCCAGCAGCCTAACCTCTGGGGCCAACGTCCTGACTTTC.

The chain carries TRBV7-9 and TRBJ2-5; 13 bases map to TRBD2. The ends lost 5 bases at V and 3 bases at J; junction bases unmatched: 12. The germline V gene has CDR1 SEHNR and CDR2 FQNEAQ (reference sequence). The CDR3 covers 18 residues. As DNA, the CDR3 is TGTGCCAGCAGCGGACGCCGGACTAGCGGGAGCACTGAAGAGACCCAGTACTTC. The encoded protein is CASSGRRTSGSTEETQYF.

This clone was picked up one time. The chain couples TRBV10-3 to TRBJ2-7; a weak D match, TRBD1 (6 bases). Germline V lookup: CDR1 ENHRY, CDR2 SYGVKD. The CDR3 sequence is 13 residues long. Trimming took 10 bases from V and 0 from J, leaving 13 bases between them. This CDR3 reads CATTDSRSYEQYF. The CDR3 region has the DNA TGTGCCACCACGGACAGCCGCTCCTACGAGCAGTACTTC.

This clone showed up just once. V is TRBV5-5 and J is TRBJ1-2; a weak D match, TRBD1 (6 bases). The V gene lost 1 base and the J gene lost 7 bases, with 17 bases spanning the gap. Germline lookup yields CDR1 SGHKS and CDR2 YYEKEE (reference sequence). The CDR3 runs 15 residues. Written as DNA, the CDR3 is TGTGCCAGCAGCTTGTTGGCGGGGGCAGTGGGTGGCTACACCTTC. Translation: CASSLLAGAVGGYTF.

The chain recombines TRBV5-1 with TRBJ1-1, with TRBD1 matching 7 bases. V lost 5 bases, J lost 1 base, and 11 bases stayed unmatched. CDR3 size: 16 residues. Per germline, CDR1 SGHRS and CDR2 YFSETQ. The CDR3: CASRTDRDLGNTEAFF. The DNA of the CDR3 is TGCGCCAGCAGAACAGACAGGGACCTTGGGAACACTGAAGCTTTCTTT.

On this clone: At the DNA level, this CDR3 is encoded by other sequences in the same sample as well. The V and J genes are TRBV18 and TRBJ2-3; D uncertain. V was trimmed by 1 base and J by 0 bases, leaving 8 bases between them. There are 15 residues in the CDR3. Germline V gene data show CDR1 as KGHSH and CDR2 as LQKENI. This chain's CDR3 is CASSPQRASTDTQYF. The DNA for the CDR3 is TGTGCCAGCTCACCACAAAGGGCTAGCACAGATACGCAGTATTTT.

CDR3 sequence: CASSEGSSFSYNEQFF. The CDR3 DNA follows: TGTGCCAGCAGCGAAGGATCGTCATTCTCCTACAATGAGCAGTTCTTC. The V and J genes are TRBV11-2 and TRBJ2-1; no clear D gene. Between the trimmed V and J ends, which lost 5 bases and 0 bases, there was a span of 14 bases. The length of the CDR3 is 16 residues. Germline V gives CDR1 SGHAT, CDR2 FQNNGV.

The J gene is TRBJ1-4, the V gene TRBV7-9; tentative D call: TRBD1 (6 bases). This CDR3 comprises 15 residues. V shed 5 bases and J shed 2 bases, with 12 bases lying between them. Germline CDR1 reads SEHNR; CDR2 reads FQNEAQ (reference sequence). This chain's CDR3 is CASSQRGHTNEKLFF. The CDR3, as DNA: TGTGCCAGCAGCCAGCGGGGGCACACTAATGAAAAACTGTTTTTT.

The rearrangement joins TRBV7-7 to TRBJ2-5, with D possibly being TRBD1 (5 bases). The CDR3 is 14 amino acids. CDR1 is SSHAT, CDR2 FNYEAQ, per germline (reference sequence). V lost 5 bases, J lost 1 base, and 11 bases lay in between. DNA of the CDR3: TGTGCCAGCAGCCCCAGGACATCCCAAGAGACCCAGTACTTC. It translates to CASSPRTSQETQYF.

The chain couples TRBV6-6 to TRBJ1-6; unclear D gene. This CDR3 comprises 15 residues. Trimming took 0 bases from V and 14 from J, leaving 17 bases between them. Germline lookup yields CDR1 MNHNY and CDR2 SVGAGI (reference sequence). DNA of the CDR3: TGTGCCAGCAGTTACTCGGTGCGGATTCGGGATACCCTCCACTTT. Its protein is CASSYSVRIRDTLHF.

The V and J genes are TRBV19 and TRBJ1-5; D unresolved. The CDR3 has 13 amino acids. V shed 0 bases and J shed 8 bases, with 8 bases lying between them. Germline values: CDR1 LNHDA, CDR2 SQIVND (reference sequence). CDR3 residues: CASSIEIGEPQHF. The CDR3 DNA reads as TGTGCCAGTAGTATAGAAATTGGCGAGCCCCAGCATTTT.

The CDR3 DNA follows: TGTGCCAGCAGCGTAGGGGTTGAATCCTACGAGCAGTACTTC. Its protein is CASSVGVESYEQYF. The rearrangement links TRBV9 to TRBJ2-7; no definite D call. Germline CDR1 reads SGDLS; CDR2 reads YYNGEE. CDR3 length: 14 residues. V shed 0 bases and J shed 1 base, with 8 bases lying between them.